This section outlines one T cell receptor (beta chain) sequence together with its context. The antigen is undetermined. The data were obtained in a study of blood T cells in healthy people across ages. Broader study findings: Naive CD4+ cell counts and diversity both ran higher in long-lived than in aged donors.

With a J-beta primer mix and a sample-barcoded 5' primer, a second PCR ran about 7 to 11 cycles. The authors tagged each cDNA molecule using a template-switch adaptor with 12 random nucleotides. Each CDR3 protein is one row after TCRdb ran MiXCR on the 5' RACE reads. The table lists approximately 690,000 distinct CDR3 sequences, roughly 41% of them singletons. The sequenced sample consisted of blood. The TCR comes from a man aged 80 or over in good health.

The CDR3 bases are TGTGCCAGCAGTTCAAAACGGGACGCCTCAGCTAACTATGGCTACACCTTC. Translating it yields CASSSKRDASANYGYTF. This chain connects TRBV6-2 or TRBV6-3 to TRBJ1-2; D perhaps matches TRBD1 (5 bases). V lost 4 bases, J lost 0 bases, and 18 bases lay in between. This CDR3 has 17 residues. CDR1 and CDR2 from the germline V gene are MNHEY and SVGEGT.